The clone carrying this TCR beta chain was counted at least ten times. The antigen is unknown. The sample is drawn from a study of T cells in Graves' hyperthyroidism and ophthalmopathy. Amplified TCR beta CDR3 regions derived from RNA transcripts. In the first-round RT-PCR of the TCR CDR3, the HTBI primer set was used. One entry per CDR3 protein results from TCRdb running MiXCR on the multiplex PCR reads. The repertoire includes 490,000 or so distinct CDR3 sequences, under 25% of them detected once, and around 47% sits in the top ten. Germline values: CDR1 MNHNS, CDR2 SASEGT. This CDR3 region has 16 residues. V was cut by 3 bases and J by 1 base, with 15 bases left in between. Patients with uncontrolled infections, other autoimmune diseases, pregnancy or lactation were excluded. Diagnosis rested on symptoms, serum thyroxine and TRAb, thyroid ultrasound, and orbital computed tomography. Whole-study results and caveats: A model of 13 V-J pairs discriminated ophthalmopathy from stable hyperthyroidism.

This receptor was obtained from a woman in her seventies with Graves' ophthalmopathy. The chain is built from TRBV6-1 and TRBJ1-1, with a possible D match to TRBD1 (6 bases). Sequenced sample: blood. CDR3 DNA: TGTGCCAGCAGTGACTCAGGGGAGCGGCCGAACACTGAAGCTTTCTTT. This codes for CASSDSGERPNTEAFF.